Listed below are T cell receptor beta chains from one sample, sequenced in a study of blood T cells in healthy people across ages. TCRdb used MiXCR to reprocess the 5' RACE reads, holding one entry per CDR3 protein. The repertoire holds some 1,000,000 distinct CDR3 sequences, with under 30% as singletons. These data were likewise used in another study, on T cells of mothers and their children.

Sequencing was carried out using blood. These receptor sequences come from a girl aged 2 to 9 in good health. CDR3s leave out the opening cysteine and the closing phenylalanine or tryptophan. The size of a clone is reported for some rows only, either as once, few or many, or as a class for expanded clones.

AYQRDRQETQY few TRBV2
ASSLGAKNIQY many TRBV7-9
ASSQVRNEKLF few TRBV3-1
ASSQLRQAGLY few TRBV7-6
ASSEPGDTEAF NA TRBV5-1
ASSGGTPAPYEQY few TRBV9
SVEGASGPYNEQF NA TRBV29-1
ASSLGAGVSSYNEQF NA TRBV4-1
ASSLGTSGAHEQY NA TRBV7-2
ASSFGGLAGVTDTQY few TRBV7-9
SASHLGRETQY few TRBV29-1
ASSQASASGKVNEQF NA TRBV4-1
ASSSPGQGDMDGYT NA TRBV5-5
ASSLTGPADTQY NA TRBV5-1
AIRVPGGVPDTQY few TRBV10-3
SAMYTYNEQF NA TRBV20-1
ASTFEEQGAYGYT few TRBV12-3/TRBV12-4
SASVGGETQY few TRBV20-1
ASSLTPPGVGEKLF NA TRBV7-2
ASSQDVFWVYT few TRBV4-2
ASSRTQGAGRETQY NA TRBV7-9
SAIRGRDQPQH NA TRBV20-1
ASSSQGQGSGYT NA TRBV7-2